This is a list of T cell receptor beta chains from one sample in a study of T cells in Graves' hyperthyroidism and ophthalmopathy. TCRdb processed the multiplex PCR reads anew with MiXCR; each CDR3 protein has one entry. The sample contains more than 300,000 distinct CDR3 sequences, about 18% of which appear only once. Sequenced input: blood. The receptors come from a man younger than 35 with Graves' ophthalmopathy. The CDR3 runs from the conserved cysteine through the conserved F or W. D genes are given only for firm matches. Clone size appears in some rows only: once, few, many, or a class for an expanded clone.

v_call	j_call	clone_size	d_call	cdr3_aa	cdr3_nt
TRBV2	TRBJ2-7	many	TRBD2	CASQWGGKGYEQYF	TGTGCCAGCCAGTGGGGGGGGAAAGGGTACGAGCAGTACTTC
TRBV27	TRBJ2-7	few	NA	CASSKWVPMHEQYF	TGTGCCAGTTCCAAGTGGGTTCCAATGCACGAGCAGTACTTC
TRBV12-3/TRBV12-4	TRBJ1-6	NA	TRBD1	CASRGDLTGTPHF	TGTGCCAGCAGGGGGGACCTGACAGGGACCCCCCACTTT
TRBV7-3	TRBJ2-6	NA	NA	CASSPYEVSGANVLTF	TGTGCCAGCAGCCCCTACGAAGTCTCTGGGGCCAACGTCCTGACTTTC
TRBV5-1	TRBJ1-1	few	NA	CASSRTATANTEAFF	TGCGCCAGTTCCAGGACAGCCACCGCGAACACTGAAGCTTTCTTT
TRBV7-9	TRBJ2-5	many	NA	CASSGLNLETQYF	TGTGCCAGCAGCGGCCTAAACTTAGAGACCCAGTACTTC
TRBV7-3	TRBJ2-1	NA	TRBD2	CASSETGTSGGSVYEQFF	TGTGCCAGCAGCGAAACCGGGACTAGCGGGGGATCAGTATATGAGCAGTTCTTC
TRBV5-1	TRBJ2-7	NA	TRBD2	CASTRGGQRSYEQYF	TGCGCCAGCACACGGGGGGGCCAGAGGTCCTACGAGCAGTACTTC
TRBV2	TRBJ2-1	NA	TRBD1	CASSENTGGTEQFF	TGTGCCAGCAGCGAAAACACAGGGGGCACTGAGCAGTTCTTC
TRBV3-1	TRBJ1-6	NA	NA	CASSQVGPGFPPLHF	TGTGCCAGCAGCCAAGTTGGGCCGGGTTTCCCACCCCTCCACTTT
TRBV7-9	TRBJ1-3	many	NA	CASSSTGGSGNTIYF	TGTGCCAGCAGTTCCACCGGGGGCTCTGGAAACACCATATATTTT
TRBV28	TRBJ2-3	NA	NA	CASTFAGSTDTQYF	TGTGCCAGCACCTTTGCCGGGAGCACAGATACGCAGTATTTT
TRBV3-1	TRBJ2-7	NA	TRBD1	CASSPPTGQGKGYEQYF	TGTGCCAGCAGCCCCCCGACCGGACAGGGAAAAGGCTACGAGCAGTACTTC
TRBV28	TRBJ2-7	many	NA	CASSRTGENYEQYF	TGTGCCAGCAGCCGAACAGGAGAGAACTACGAGCAGTACTTC
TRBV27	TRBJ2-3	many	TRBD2	CASSLSLPSGVSTDTQYF	TGTGCCAGCAGTTTATCCCTCCCTAGCGGGGTTAGCACAGATACGCAGTATTTT
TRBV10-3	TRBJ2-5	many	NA	CAISEGRSSGQETQYF	TGTGCCATCAGTGAGGGTAGGAGTAGCGGCCAAGAGACCCAGTACTTC
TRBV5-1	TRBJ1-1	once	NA	CASSLGGGGSTEAFF	TGCGCCAGCAGCTTGGGGGGGGGGGGGAGCACTGAAGCTTTCTTT
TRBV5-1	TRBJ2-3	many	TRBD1	CASGIRQGAADTQYF	TGCGCCAGCGGGATTCGACAGGGGGCTGCAGATACGCAGTATTTT
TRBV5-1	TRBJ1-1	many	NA	CASSLGNMDSDTEAFF	TGCGCCAGCAGCTTGGGAAATATGGACAGTGACACTGAAGCTTTCTTT
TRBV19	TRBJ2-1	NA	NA	CASKKQGEVNEQFF	TGTGCCAGTAAAAAACAGGGTGAGGTCAATGAGCAGTTCTTC
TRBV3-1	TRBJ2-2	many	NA	CASSHPPRTTGELFF	TGTGCCAGCAGCCACCCTCCTAGAACAACCGGGGAGCTGTTTTTT
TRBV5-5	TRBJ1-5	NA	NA	CARSLYPGEWGQPQHF	TGTGCCAGGAGCCTCTACCCGGGGGAGTGGGGTCAGCCCCAGCATTTT
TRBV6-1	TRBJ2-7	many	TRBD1	CASSAGQGAYEQYF	TGTGCCAGCAGTGCAGGACAGGGGGCCTACGAGCAGTACTTC
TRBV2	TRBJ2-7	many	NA	CASRNQGNEQYF	TGTGCCAGCAGAAATCAGGGAAACGAGCAGTACTTC
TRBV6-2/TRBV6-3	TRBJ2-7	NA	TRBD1	CASSPGTGGNYEQYF	TGTGCCAGCAGCCCCGGGACAGGGGGCAACTACGAGCAGTACTTC
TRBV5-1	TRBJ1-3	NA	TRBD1	CASSLEARGQGAGNTIYF	TGTGCCAGCAGCTTGGAGGCGAGGGGACAGGGGGCTGGAAACACCATATATTTT
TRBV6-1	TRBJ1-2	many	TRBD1	CASRSGQGANYGYTF	TGTGCCAGCAGATCCGGACAGGGGGCCAACTATGGCTACACCTTC
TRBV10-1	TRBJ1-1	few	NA	CASSIGTAEAFF	TGCGCCAGCAGCATAGGGACGGCTGAAGCTTTCTTT
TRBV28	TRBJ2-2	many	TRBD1	CASSLLPGTGGTGELFF	TGTGCCAGCAGTTTGCTCCCCGGGACAGGGGGCACCGGGGAGCTGTTTTTT
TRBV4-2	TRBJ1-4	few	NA	CASSQASATNEKLFF	TGTGCCAGCAGCCAAGCCAGTGCAACTAATGAAAAACTGTTTTTT
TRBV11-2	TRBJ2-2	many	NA	CASSTWNSGELFF	TGTGCCAGCAGCACTTGGAATTCCGGGGAGCTGTTTTTT
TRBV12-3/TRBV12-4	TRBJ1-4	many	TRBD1	CASSSPGQGYEKLFF	TGTGCCAGCAGCAGCCCGGGACAGGGATACGAAAAACTGTTTTTT
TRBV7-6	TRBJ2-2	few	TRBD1	CASSPPGTGNTGELFF	TGTGCCAGCAGTCCCCCCGGGACAGGGAACACCGGGGAGCTGTTTTTT
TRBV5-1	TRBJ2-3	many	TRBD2	CASSFTGGSTDTQYF	TGCGCCAGCAGCTTTACGGGAGGTAGCACAGATACGCAGTATTTT
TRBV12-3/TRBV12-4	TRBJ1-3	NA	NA	CASTMRSSGNTIYF	TGTGCCAGCACTATGCGAAGCTCTGGAAACACCATATATTTT
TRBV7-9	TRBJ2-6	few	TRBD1	CASSLAWPGGMYSGANVLTF	TGTGCCAGCAGCTTAGCCTGGCCAGGGGGAATGTACTCTGGGGCCAACGTCCTGACTTTC
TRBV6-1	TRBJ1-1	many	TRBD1	CASSVQGAVTEAFF	TGTGCCAGCAGTGTACAGGGGGCGGTAACTGAAGCTTTCTTT
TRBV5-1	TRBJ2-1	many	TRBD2	CASSTTSGGYNEQFF	TGCGCCAGCAGCACAACTAGCGGGGGGTACAATGAGCAGTTCTTC
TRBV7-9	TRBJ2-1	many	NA	CASNLGREQFF	TGTGCCAGCAATTTGGGGAGGGAGCAGTTCTTC
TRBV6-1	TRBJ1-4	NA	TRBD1	CASSSYRGLNEKLFF	TGTGCCAGCAGTTCCTACAGGGGGCTAAATGAAAAACTGTTTTTT
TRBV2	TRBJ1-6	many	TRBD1	CASRGTEYNSPLHF	TGTGCCAGCAGGGGGACAGAGTATAATTCACCCCTCCACTTT